These 24 T cell receptor delta chains came from one sample sequenced in a study of gamma-delta chains in newborns, infants, children. TCRdb used CATT to re-call clones from the reads. The profile shows over 1,500 delta-chain clones, less than 8.5% of them singletons. The source material was blood. These receptors were obtained from a child who was a newborn, infant or young child, either healthy, febrile or measles-vaccinated (not recorded which).

This clone was seen a few times. A read error is possible here, since a much larger clone lies one base away. The chain combines TRDV2 with TRDJ3; 11 positions agree with TRDD3. CDR1 is GEAIGNYY, CDR2 EKD, per germline. There are 22 residues in the CDR3. The DNA for the CDR3 is TGTGCCCGTGACACCGTGGTGGGGGATACGCCAATAGGCTCCTGGGACACCCGACAGATGTTTTTC. Amino acids: CARDTVVGDTPIGSWDTRQMFF.

In its sample, this clone was seen a few times. The TCRdb protein comes from a much larger clone and disagrees with this DNA's translation at residue 7, likely due to a read error; the protein given here is derived from the DNA. This chain connects TRDV2 to TRDJ1, with 10 bases fitting TRDD3. This CDR3 comprises 17 residues. Germline V gene lookup returns CDR1 GEAIGNYY and CDR2 EKD. J gave up 0 bases and V 0 bases, and 6 bases lay outside the gene matches. CDR3 amino acids: CACDTVTGGSHTDKLIF. Here the CDR3 DNA reads TGTGCCTGTGACACCGTTACTGGGGGATCCCACACCGATAAACTCATCTTT.

This clone was detected a few times. This likely stems from a read error, as it lies one base from a far larger clone. Other DNA sequences in the same sample also yield this CDR3. The genes are TRDV1 and TRDJ1; 7 nucleotides line up with TRDD3. The germline V gene encodes CDR1 TSWWSYY and CDR2 QGS. The CDR3 loop spans 19 amino acids. The CDR3 DNA reads as TGTGCTCTTGGGGAACCACTTCTTTGTACTGGGGATAAAGCGGATAAACTTATCTTT. It codes for CALGEPLLCTGDKADKLIF.

Note on this clone: A much larger clone differs by one base, so this may be a read error. Other DNA sequences in this sample translate to the same CDR3. The V gene is TRDV1, the J gene TRDJ1; D possibly corresponds to TRDD3 (5 bases). Looked up from germline, CDR1 is TSWWSYY and CDR2 is QGS. The ends were cut back, 3 bases at V and 3 bases at J, with 23 bases in the middle. CDR3 length: 18 residues. CDR3 DNA: TGTGCTCTTGGGGAGTCCTTATTCCGCACGGGTGGGGCCGATAAACTCATCTTT. Amino acid sequence: CALGESLFRTGGADKLIF.

The table lists this clone with a count of one. The junction does not match germline at one end; this may be a read error. The V gene is TRDV2, the J gene TRDJ3; possible D gene TRDD3, 5 bases. There are 17 residues in the CDR3. Germline V gives CDR1 GEAIGNYY, CDR2 EKD. The CDR3 here is CASGRISVSWATRQMFF. In DNA form, the CDR3 reads TGTGCTTCCGGGCGCATTTCGGTCTCCTGGGCCACCCGACAGATGTTTTTC.

This clone was detected a few times. The protein TCRdb gives is from a much larger clone and does not agree with this DNA's translation at residue 10, likely a read error; the protein shown here comes from the DNA. The chain has TRDV2 and TRDJ3, with 11 bases aligning to TRDD3. V was pared by 2 bases and J by 5 bases, with 4 bases of the junction left unmatched. Germline V gene sequence: CDR1 GEAIGNYY, CDR2 EKD. The CDR3 runs to 17 residues. The CDR3 DNA reads TGTGCCTGTGACAATGGGGGATACGCCCGGGACACCCGACAGATGTTTTTC. Translation: CACDNGGYARDTRQMFF.

For this clone: This likely traces to a read error, being one base from a far larger clone. This sample includes further DNA sequences coding for the same CDR3. The chain joins TRDV2 to TRDJ3; 10 nucleotides match TRDD3. Germline V CDR1 and CDR2: GEAIGNYY, EKD. The CDR3 runs to 17 residues. V trimming: 6 bases; J trimming: 0 bases; junction bases outside the gene matches: 4. CDR3 in amino acids: CACPAGGYSWDTRQMFF. The CDR3 DNA reads TGTGCCTGTCCAGCTGGGGGATACTCCTGGGACACCCGACAGATGTTTTTC.

The table lists this clone with a few counts. TCRdb has a much larger clone's protein, which differs at residue 13 from the translation of this DNA, likely because of a read error; what is shown is the protein translated from the DNA. The gene calls are TRDV2 and TRDJ1, with D possibly being TRDD3 (6 bases). There are 15 residues in the CDR3. Germline CDR1 is GEAIGNYY and CDR2 is EKD. CDR3 protein: CACDNGYLYTDKPIF. Here the CDR3 DNA reads TGTGCCTGTGACAACGGATACTTGTACACCGATAAACCCATCTTT.

On this clone itself: The protein recorded in TCRdb matches a much larger clone and deviates from this DNA's translation at residue 10, suggesting a read error; the protein here is obtained by translating the DNA. This chain uses TRDV2 with TRDJ3; D uncertain. With 0 bases removed from V and 4 bases from J, the gap between germline ends came to 21 bases. Germline V gives CDR1 GEAIGNYY, CDR2 EKD. The CDR3 has 20 residues. CDR3 amino acids: CACDTRFVLEDGWDTRQMFF. The CDR3 bases are TGTGCCTGTGACACCAGGTTCGTGCTGGAGGATGGATGGGACACCCGACAGATGTTTTTC.

The chain employs TRAV29/DV5 and TRDJ1; tentatively, D is TRDD3 (6 bases). Germline assignment: CDR1 NSMFDY and CDR2 ISSIKDK. V shed 0 bases and J shed 0 bases, with 18 bases lying between them. This CDR3 spans 17 amino acids. The DNA of the CDR3 is TGTGCAGCAAGCGATGTGATGGGGGCCCCGTACACCGATAAACTCATCTTT. It specifies CAASDVMGAPYTDKLIF. The full variable domain, with the rest looked up from reference TRAV29/DV5 and TRDJ1, is DQQVKQNSPSLSVQEGRISILNCDYTNSMFDYFLWYKKYPAEGPTFLISISSIKDKNEDGRFTVFLNKSAKHLSLHIVPSQPGDSAVYFCAASDVMGAPYTDKLIFGKGTRVTVEP.

This clone is deemed medium-sized. This may be a read error: a much more frequent sequence differs by one nucleotide. J is TRDJ3 and V is TRDV2; the D is unclear. Germline loops: CDR1 GEAIGNYY, CDR2 EKD. Trimming took 5 bases from V and 0 from J, leaving 16 bases between them. The CDR3 runs to 18 residues. CDR3 sequence: CACGTVRPYSWDTRQMFF. CDR3 DNA: TGTGCCTGTGGCACTGTACGGCCATACTCCTGGGACACCCGACAGATGTTTTTC.

As regards this clone: This may arise from a read error, as a much more abundant clone is one base away. Other DNA sequences in the sample encode the same CDR3. The rearrangement uses TRDV3 and TRDJ1, with a tentative D call TRDD3 (5 bases). The germline gives CDR1 TVYSNPD, CDR2 GDNSRS (reference sequence). The CDR3 contains 20 residues. V was clipped by 4 bases and J by 5 bases, with 38 bases between them. This chain's CDR3 is CASLISLSLWGFQGSDKLIF. The CDR3 DNA reads as TGTGCCTCCCTAATAAGCCTATCCTTGTGGGGCTTTCAGGGGAGTGATAAACTCATCTTT. Full variable domain (outside the CDR3, taken from reference TRDV3 and TRDJ1): CDKVTQSSPDQTVASGSEVVLLCTYDTVYSNPDLFWYRIRPDYSFQFVFYGDNSRSEGADFTQGRFSVKHILTQKAFHLVISPVRTEDSATYYCASLISLSLWGFQGSDKLIFGKGTRVTVEP.

A remark on this clone: TCRdb attributes to this sequence the protein of a much larger clone, which differs from the DNA translation at residue 13; a read error is likely, and the protein displayed is translated from the DNA. This chain joins TRDV2 and TRDJ3; TRDD3 aligns across 11 bases. Germline trimming cut 1 base from V and 0 bases from J; bases unmatched to any gene: 13. The CDR3 sequence is 22 residues long. Germline loops: CDR1 GEAIGNYY, CDR2 EKD. CDR3 residues: CACDTGGWGIRPGSWDTRQMFF. The CDR3 DNA reads TGTGCCTGTGACACGGGTGGATGGGGGATACGGCCCGGCTCCTGGGACACCCGACAGATGTTTTTC.

Of note for this clone: The TCRdb protein, from a much larger clone, departs from this DNA's translation at residue 12, likely by read error; the protein shown derives from the DNA. The J gene is TRDJ3, the V gene TRDV2; 7 positions agree with TRDD3. The CDR3 is 19 residues long. The germline gives CDR1 GEAIGNYY, CDR2 EKD. The DNA of the CDR3 is TGTGCCTGTGACCCCCTGGGGGTTTTCCGCTCCCGGGACACCCGACAGATGTTTTTC. It encodes CACDPLGVFRSRDTRQMFF.

By sample fraction, this clone is medium-sized (0.01 to 0.1%). The J gene is TRDJ3, the V gene TRDV2; 8 bases fit TRDD3. The V and J ends lost 2 bases and 2 bases, in that order; junction bases with no gene match: 4. CDR3 size: 17 residues. Germline V lookup: CDR1 GEAIGNYY, CDR2 EKD. The CDR3 sequence is CACDRRGDTWDTRQMFF. The CDR3 nucleotides read TGTGCCTGTGACAGAAGGGGGGATACCTGGGACACCCGACAGATGTTTTTC.

A single count supports this clone. CDR3 DNA: TGTGCCTGTGACACGGGGGGAGCTTTGACAGCACAACTCTTCTTT. It codes for CACDTGGALTAQLFF. This chain uses TRDV2 with TRDJ2, with D possibly matching TRDD3 (6 bases). This CDR3 contains 15 residues. Germline V CDR1 and CDR2: GEAIGNYY, EKD. V gave up 1 base and J gave up 0 bases, with 8 bases separating them.

This clone has only a few counts. A read error likely explains why the TCRdb protein, taken from a much larger clone, differs from this DNA's translation at residue 13; the protein shown is translated from the DNA. The chain couples TRDV2 to TRDJ3, with 10 nucleotides matching TRDD3. The CDR3 extends over 19 amino acids. Germline CDR1 GEAIGNYY, CDR2 EKD. CDR3 coding DNA: TGTGCCTGTGACTCGCTACTGGGGGATGCCTCCTGGAACACCCGACAGATGTTTTTC. This translates into CACDSLLGDASWNTRQMFF.

This clone was recorded a few times. This DNA's translation and the protein TCRdb lists, from a much larger clone, do not match at residue 7, likely due to a read error; the protein shown is translated from the DNA. V and J are TRDV2 and TRDJ3; 8 bases are a match to TRDD3. The CDR3 consists of 18 residues. The J segment lost 2 bases and the V segment lost 0 bases, leaving 5 bases of the junction unmatched. Germline CDR1 reads GEAIGNYY; CDR2 reads EKD. Here the CDR3 reads CACDTVPGDTWDTRQMFF. CDR3 coding DNA: TGTGCCTGTGACACCGTACCGGGGGATACCTGGGACACCCGACAGATGTTTTTC.

This clone was seen a handful of times. A read error likely explains why the TCRdb protein, taken from a much larger clone, differs from this DNA's translation at residue 4; the protein shown is translated from the DNA. The chain combines TRDV2 with TRDJ1; TRDD3 matches 12 bases. The CDR3 extends over 13 amino acids. The V and J ends lost 6 bases and 6 bases, in that order; junction bases with no gene match: 4. The germline V gene encodes CDR1 GEAIGNYY and CDR2 EKD. CDR3 sequence (DNA): TGTGCCTGTAATACTGGGGGATACAATAAACTCATCTTT. This codes for CACNTGGYNKLIF.

Judged by abundance, this clone is medium-sized. V gene TRDV2 combines with J gene TRDJ3; a possible D gene is TRDD3 (5 bases). The CDR3 totals 20 residues. Germline V gene data show CDR1 as GEAIGNYY and CDR2 as EKD. The V end lost 0 bases, the J end lost 0 bases, and 17 bases lay between the germline ends. CDR3 in DNA: TGTGCCTGTGACACCTGGGGCACCAAGACAAGCTCCTGGGACACCCGACAGATGTTTTTC. Translating it yields CACDTWGTKTSSWDTRQMFF.

With respect to this clone: A read error is likely here: a far larger clone is one base away. This same CDR3 is encoded by further DNA sequences in the sample. The chain carries TRDV2 and TRDJ3; 8 bases match TRDD3. CDR1 is GEAIGNYY and CDR2 is EKD in the germline V gene. The CDR3 has 21 residues. The CDR3 sequence is CACDILTLGDPSSWDTRQMFF. The CDR3 DNA sequence: TGTGCCTGTGACATCCTTACTCTGGGGGACCCCAGCTCCTGGGACACCCGACAAATGTTTTTC.

This clone was recorded a few times. A far larger clone is only one base removed, so a read error is likely. Additional DNA sequences in this sample encode the identical CDR3. The chain combines TRDV2 with TRDJ3, with TRDD3 matching over 8 bases. CDR1 GEAIGNYY and CDR2 EKD come from the germline V gene. The CDR3 covers 19 residues. The V segment lost 3 bases and the J segment 0 bases; nucleotides outside the gene matches: 9. CDR3 nucleotides: TGTGCCTGTGACCCTGTACTGGGGGCGAGCTCCTGGGACACCCGACAGATGTTTTTC. The encoded protein is CACDPVLGASSWDTRQMFF.

This clone is labeled large. The sample contains more than one DNA sequence encoding this CDR3. The V and J genes are TRDV1 and TRDJ1; no firm D call. V shed 1 base and J shed 0 bases, with 6 bases lying between them. CDR1 is TSWWSYY, CDR2 QGS, per germline. This CDR3 contains 14 residues. The CDR3 is CALGEPLYTDKLIF. The CDR3 DNA follows: TGTGCTCTTGGGGAACCCCTTTACACCGATAAACTCATCTTT.

This clone appeared a few times. This clone may be a read error of a much larger clone one base away. Other DNA variants within this sample encode the same CDR3. The V and J genes are TRDV2 and TRDJ1; 12 positions match TRDD3. The CDR3 runs to 22 residues. Trimming cost V 0 bases and J 3 bases; bases outside gene matches: 22. Germline V CDR1 and CDR2: GEAIGNYY, EKD. The CDR3 loop reads CACDTVPTGGYIRRSGPDKLIF. The CDR3 bases are TGTGCCTGTGACACCGTGCCTACTGGGGGATACATCAGACGGTCCGGGCCCGATAAACTCATCTTT.